The 30 T cell receptor beta chains in this list originate from one sample, sequenced in a study of T cell responses to AZD1222 COVID-19 vaccine. Data came from immunoSEQ multiplex PCR; TCRdb stores just in-frame clones and leaves some out. Of some 120,000 clones in the sample, almost 95% were seen once. The specimen was peripheral blood, collected 28 days after the second AZD1222 dose. The receptor source for this set is an adult who received the AZD1222 COVID-19 vaccine.

The chain joins TRBV5-5 to TRBJ2-2; unclear D gene. V shed 4 bases and J shed 3 bases, with 13 bases lying between them. Germline values: CDR1 SGHKS, CDR2 YYEKEE (reference sequence). This CDR3 region has 15 residues. The CDR3 spells CASSPLRADTGELFF. For the CDR3, the DNA is TGTGCCAGCAGCCCCCTCCGGGCTGACACCGGGGAGCTGTTTTTT.

The chain couples TRBV7-3 to TRBJ2-1; 10 positions match TRBD2. The germline V gene has CDR1 SGHTA and CDR2 FQGTGA. Unmatched junction bases numbered 8, after V lost 0 bases and J lost 3 bases. This CDR3 is built from 18 residues. CDR3 protein: CASSLTGLAAEYYNEQFF. Written as DNA, the CDR3 is TGTGCCAGCAGCTTAACAGGACTAGCGGCAGAATACTACAATGAGCAGTTCTTC.

V and J are TRBV7-3 and TRBJ2-7; TRBD2 might be the D (5 bases). Germline V gene sequence: CDR1 SGHTA, CDR2 FQGTGA. The V and J ends lost 0 bases and 0 bases respectively, with 6 bases between them. The CDR3 consists of 14 residues. The CDR3 region has the DNA TGTGCCAGCAGCTTAACTAGCGACTCCTACGAGCAGTACTTC. Translation: CASSLTSDSYEQYF.

The chain joins TRBV10-3 to TRBJ1-5, with D possibly matching TRBD1 (5 bases). CDR1 and CDR2 from the germline V gene are ENHRY and SYGVKD. With 3 bases removed from V and 7 bases from J, the gap between germline ends came to 19 bases. The CDR3 has 16 residues. CDR3 in DNA: TGTGCCATCAGTGATCGGGGGGGTGGTTCCAGACAGCCCCAGCATTTT. Amino acid sequence: CAISDRGGGSRQPQHF.

The rearrangement uses TRBV7-2 and TRBJ2-1; 9 nucleotides align to TRBD2. The CDR3 loop spans 17 amino acids. Germline loops: CDR1 SGHTA, CDR2 FQGNSA. V shed 3 bases and J 0 bases; nucleotides not matched to a gene: 6. The CDR3 DNA reads as TGTGCCAGCAGCTTCGCGGGAGGGTTGAGCTCCTACAATGAGCAGTTCTTC. Amino acids: CASSFAGGLSSYNEQFF.

The V gene is TRBV5-1, the J gene TRBJ1-6; D gene ambiguous. Trimming took off 0 bases at V and 3 bases at J, with 7 bases between the two ends. Germline CDR1 SGHRS, CDR2 YFSETQ. This CDR3 is 15 amino acids long. CDR3 sequence (DNA): TGCGCCAGCAGCTTGGCTGGCCTCTATAATTCACCCCTCCACTTT. It translates to CASSLAGLYNSPLHF.

J is TRBJ1-5 and V is TRBV6-5; a weak D match, TRBD1 (5 bases). Trimming pared 6 bases from V and 0 bases from J, leaving 9 bases between. CDR1 and CDR2 (germline): MNHEY, SVGAGI. The CDR3 sequence is 14 residues long. For the CDR3, the DNA is TGTGCCAGCAGCTATGACAGTAGCAATCAGCCCCAGCATTTT. Translated: CASSYDSSNQPQHF.

The V and J genes are TRBV2 and TRBJ2-2, with 8 bases fitting TRBD2. Trimming cost V 10 bases and J 7 bases; bases outside gene matches: 5. CDR1 SNHLY and CDR2 FYNNEI come from the germline V gene. This CDR3 spans 12 amino acids. CDR3 in amino acids: CANSGGFGELFF. The CDR3 DNA reads TGTGCCAACTCGGGGGGGTTCGGGGAGCTGTTTTTT.

This clone was picked up one time. The V gene is TRBV5-1, the J gene TRBJ1-6, with 9 bases fitting TRBD1. Germline values: CDR1 SGHRS, CDR2 YFSETQ. The CDR3 length is 15 residues. Losses at the gene ends were 6 bases for V and 6 bases for J; bases not matched to a gene: 7. This CDR3 is CASTLRTGANSPLHF. DNA of the CDR3: TGCGCCAGCACCCTTCGGACAGGGGCTAATTCACCCCTCCACTTT.

This chain connects TRBV7-9 to TRBJ2-7; D may be TRBD1 (7 bases). The V gene's germline CDR1 is SEHNR and CDR2 FQNEAQ (reference sequence). This CDR3 has 15 residues. Trimming cost V 8 bases and J 5 bases, with 22 bases left between them. CDR3 bases: TGTGCCAGCTCAGGGGGTAGCGGTGGGGTTGACGAGCAGTACTTC. Protein product: CASSGGSGGVDEQYF.

The table lists this clone with a count of one. The V call is TRBV30, the J call TRBJ1-4, with D perhaps TRBD1 (5 bases). This CDR3 spans 15 amino acids. CDR1 GTSNPN and CDR2 SVGIG come from the germline V gene (reference sequence). With 3 bases removed from V and 8 bases from J, the gap between germline ends came to 19 bases. The CDR3 DNA sequence: TGTGCCTGGAGCGCAGAATCGGGGGTTCGAGAAAAACTGTTTTTT. This codes for CAWSAESGVREKLFF.

This sequence joins TRBV5-1 and TRBJ1-2; tentative D call: TRBD1 (6 bases). With 4 bases removed from V and 2 bases from J, the gap between germline ends came to 15 bases. Looked up from germline, CDR1 is SGHRS and CDR2 is YFSETQ. The length of the CDR3 is 15 residues. The CDR3 DNA is TGCGCCAGCAGCCTCGGACAGATTAGCAACTATGGCTACACCTTC. Its protein is CASSLGQISNYGYTF.

J is TRBJ1-2 and V is TRBV28, with TRBD1 as a possible D gene (6 bases). V was pared by 3 bases and J by 5 bases, with 13 bases between. The germline CDR1 and CDR2 sequences are MDHEN and SYDVKM. The CDR3 runs 14 residues. Written as DNA, the CDR3 is TGTGCCAGCAGTTTTTTGGGGGGCGGTTATGGCTACACCTTC. Protein sequence: CASSFLGGGYGYTF.

This clone was seen only once. The gene calls are TRBV7-3 and TRBJ2-1; 8 nucleotides match TRBD1. The CDR3 has 15 amino acids. V lost 1 base to trimming and J lost 7 bases; unmatched junction nucleotides: 6. Germline CDR1 SGHTA, CDR2 FQGTGA. The CDR3, as DNA: TGTGCCAGCAGCTTAAGCCAGGGGGCGCTGAATGAGCAGTTCTTC. Translation gives CASSLSQGALNEQFF.

This clone was recorded once. V is TRBV18 and J is TRBJ1-1; no firm D call. There are 13 residues in the CDR3. V lost 4 bases, J lost 5 bases, and 11 bases lay in between. CDR1 is KGHSH and CDR2 is LQKENI in the germline V gene. The CDR3 DNA is TGTGCCAGCTCACTCGAAACGAGGACTGAAGCTTTCTTT. This sequence encodes CASSLETRTEAFF.

V gene TRBV12-1 combines with J gene TRBJ2-2; the D call in the table, TRBD2, was not verified against the DNA. TRBV12-1 represents a pseudogene. The CDR3 contains 20 residues. The CDR3 coding sequence is TGTGCCAGCAGCTTTGGTGGACTAGCGGGAGACCACGCGAACACCGGGGAGCTGTTTTTT. The encoded protein is CASSFGGLAGDHANTGELFF.

The chain carries TRBV9 and TRBJ1-6; 7 nucleotides line up with TRBD1. V shed 2 bases, J shed 9 bases, and the junction held 11 bases outside the gene matches. This CDR3 contains 16 residues. Germline CDR1 is SGDLS and CDR2 is YYNGEE. The CDR3 region has the DNA TGTGCCAGCAGCGTCACCGGGACAGAATTTTCTTCACCCCTCCACTTT. Its protein product is CASSVTGTEFSSPLHF.

This clone was counted once. This chain uses TRBV19 with TRBJ1-3; 7 bases are a match to TRBD1. The V gene end was trimmed by 4 bases and the J gene end by 7 bases; junction bases not matched to a gene: 13. The CDR3 has 16 amino acids. CDR1 is LNHDA and CDR2 is SQIVND in the germline V gene (reference sequence). CDR3 loop: CASSTRYRGEANTIYF. The CDR3, as DNA: TGTGCCAGTAGTACCCGGTACAGGGGCGAAGCTAACACCATATATTTT. Based on the CDR3 plus reference TRBV19 and TRBJ1-3, the full variable domain is DGGITQSPKYLFRKEGQNVTLSCEQNLNHDAMYWYRQDPGQGLRLIYYSQIVNDFQKGDIAEGYSVSREKKESFPLTVTSAQKNPTAFYLCASSTRYRGEANTIYFGEGSWLTVV.

The chain recombines TRBV10-3 with TRBJ1-5, with 9 bases identical to TRBD1. The V and J ends lost 10 bases and 6 bases, in that order; junction bases with no gene match: 7. The CDR3 has 13 residues. CDR1 ENHRY and CDR2 SYGVKD come from the germline V gene. The CDR3 DNA follows: TGTGCCACCGAACAGGGGGCTGGTCAGCCCCAGCATTTT. This translates into CATEQGAGQPQHF.

The table lists this clone with a count of one. The V gene is TRBV6-5, the J gene TRBJ2-5, with 9 bases aligning to TRBD2. The CDR3 extends over 13 amino acids. The V segment lost 6 bases and the J segment 5 bases; nucleotides outside the gene matches: 4. Germline CDR1 MNHEY, CDR2 SVGAGI. For the CDR3, the DNA is TGTGCCAGCAGGGCTAGCGGGACGGAGACCCAGTACTTC. Its protein product is CASRASGTETQYF.

The chain carries TRBV28 and TRBJ1-5; TRBD1 is a possible D gene (5 bases). Deletions cut 6 bases from V and 0 bases from J, with 9 bases between. The CDR3 extends over 14 amino acids. The V gene's germline CDR1 is MDHEN and CDR2 SYDVKM. The DNA for the CDR3 is TGTGCCAGCAGCCCGACAGTTAGCAATCAGCCCCAGCATTTT. This codes for CASSPTVSNQPQHF.

The chain combines TRBV7-3 with TRBJ1-1; no firm D call. Per the germline V gene, CDR1 is SGHTA and CDR2 is FQGTGA. This CDR3 comprises 13 residues. V lost 2 bases, J lost 0 bases, and 4 bases lay in between. The CDR3 nucleotides are TGTGCCAGCAGCTTATCCCTGAACACTGAAGCTTTCTTT. Its protein product is CASSLSLNTEAFF. Based on the CDR3 plus reference TRBV7-3 and TRBJ1-1, the full variable domain is GAGVSQTPSNKVTEKGKYVELRCDPISGHTALYWYRQSLGQGPEFLIYFQGTGAADDSGLPNDRFFAVRPEGSVSTLKIQRTERGDSAVYLCASSLSLNTEAFFGQGTRLTVV.

This chain links TRBV30 with TRBJ1-1; D is possibly TRBD1 (6 bases). This CDR3 is built from 14 residues. The V end lost 2 bases, the J end lost 2 bases, and 12 bases lay between the germline ends. Germline lookup yields CDR1 GTSNPN and CDR2 SVGIG (reference sequence). DNA of the CDR3: TGTGCCTGGAGTATAACAGGGACAAACACTGAAGCTTTCTTT. Translation gives CAWSITGTNTEAFF.

The genes are TRBV5-4 and TRBJ1-1; D ambiguous. CDR3 length equals 15 residues. Germline-derived CDR1 and CDR2 are SGHNT and YYREEE (reference sequence). Trimming removed 0 bases at V and 2 bases at J, with 11 bases between. The CDR3 reads CASSLGLAGNTEAFF. CDR3 DNA sequence: TGTGCCAGCAGCTTGGGATTAGCAGGAAACACTGAAGCTTTCTTT.

The chain recombines TRBV19 with TRBJ2-7, with 7 bases fitting TRBD2. The length of the CDR3 is 15 residues. In germline, CDR1 is LNHDA, CDR2 SQIVND (reference sequence). After removal of 4 bases from V and 2 bases from J, the junction contained 8 bases not matched to a gene. CDR3: CASSKDGTIPYEQYF. The CDR3 region has the DNA TGTGCCAGTAGTAAGGACGGGACTATCCCCTACGAGCAGTACTTC.

V gene TRBV6-5 combines with J gene TRBJ2-1, with D possibly matching TRBD1 (5 bases). Per the germline V gene, CDR1 is MNHEY and CDR2 is SVGAGI. Trimming stripped 6 bases from V and 4 bases from J, with 10 bases between. The CDR3 runs 13 residues. The CDR3 here is CASRGQDYNEQFF. In nucleotides, the CDR3 is TGTGCCAGCAGAGGACAAGATTACAATGAGCAGTTCTTC.

The sample holds one count of this clone. The rearrangement uses TRBV6-6 and TRBJ1-5, with D unresolved. The ends were cut back, 5 bases at V and 1 base at J, with 9 bases in the middle. Per germline, CDR1 MNHNY and CDR2 SVGAGI (reference sequence). The CDR3 has 14 residues. CDR3 residues: CASSLLQSNQPQHF. CDR3 DNA sequence: TGTGCCAGCAGTCTCTTGCAGAGCAATCAGCCCCAGCATTTT.

V usage is TRBV5-1 and J usage is TRBJ2-5; 8 bases are shared with TRBD2. Per the germline V gene, CDR1 is SGHRS and CDR2 is YFSETQ. Germline trimming cut 4 bases from V and 1 base from J; bases unmatched to any gene: 6. CDR3 length: 15 amino acids. The CDR3 coding sequence is TGCGCCAGCAGCATTCTAGCGGGCGTCCAAGAGACCCAGTACTTC. This sequence encodes CASSILAGVQETQYF.

CDR3 amino acids: CASSPRGTRNQPQHF. DNA for the CDR3: TGTGCCAGTAGCCCCAGGGGGACCCGCAATCAGCCCCAGCATTTT. The genes are TRBV19 and TRBJ1-5; TRBD1 matches 7 bases. CDR1 is LNHDA, CDR2 SQIVND, per germline (reference sequence). With V trimmed by 6 bases and J by 2 bases, 7 bases remained unmatched. The CDR3 loop spans 15 amino acids.

V gene TRBV27 combines with J gene TRBJ1-5; D unclear. Between the trimmed V and J ends, which lost 3 bases and 0 bases, there was a span of 3 bases. Germline CDR1 reads MNHEY; CDR2 reads SMNVEV (reference sequence). The CDR3 runs to 13 residues. Written as DNA, the CDR3 is TGTGCCAGCAGTTTCCATAGCAATCAGCCCCAGCATTTT. Its translation: CASSFHSNQPQHF.